These T cell receptor beta chains were read from a single sample in a study of T cells in Graves' hyperthyroidism and ophthalmopathy. TCRdb independently ran MiXCR on the multiplex PCR reads; one entry per CDR3 protein. Here the sample spans hundreds of thousands of distinct CDR3 sequences, 11% to 15% being singletons. The source material was blood. These receptor sequences come from a woman aged 18 to 35 with Graves' hyperthyroidism. The CDR3 runs from the conserved cysteine through the conserved F or W. D genes are given only for firm matches. Clone size appears in some rows only: once, few, many, or a class for an expanded clone.

D gene: .; J gene: TRBJ2-1; V gene: TRBV7-8; clone size: many; CDR3 protein: CASSSTLLVLDNEQFF; CDR3 DNA: TGTGCCAGCAGCTCGACACTCCTGGTACTGGACAATGAGCAGTTCTTC
D gene: TRBD2; J gene: TRBJ2-3; V gene: TRBV7-9; clone size: many; CDR3 protein: CASTLPELASSTDTQYF; CDR3 DNA: TGTGCCAGCACTCTACCCGAACTAGCGTCAAGCACAGATACGCAGTATTTT
D gene: .; J gene: TRBJ1-1; V gene: TRBV7-9; clone size: many; CDR3 protein: CASSLQQGASAEAFF; CDR3 DNA: TGTGCCAGCAGCCTACAACAGGGCGCCTCGGCCGAAGCTTTCTTT
D gene: .; J gene: TRBJ2-3; V gene: TRBV4-1; clone size: many; CDR3 protein: CASSSLGTQTQYF; CDR3 DNA: TGCGCCAGCAGCTCCCTGGGGACCCAGACGCAGTATTTT
D gene: TRBD2; J gene: TRBJ2-5; V gene: TRBV28; clone size: .; CDR3 protein: CASSLEASGLETQYF; CDR3 DNA: TGTGCCAGCAGTTTAGAGGCTAGCGGTCTCGAGACCCAGTACTTC
D gene: TRBD1; J gene: TRBJ2-1; V gene: TRBV6-1; clone size: few; CDR3 protein: CASSENLGTGYNEQFF; CDR3 DNA: TGTGCCAGCAGTGAAAATTTAGGGACAGGTTACAATGAGCAGTTCTTC
D gene: TRBD1; J gene: TRBJ2-1; V gene: TRBV5-4; clone size: .; CDR3 protein: CASSRDRGSYYNEQFF; CDR3 DNA: TGTGCCAGCAGTCGGGACAGGGGGAGTTACTACAATGAGCAGTTCTTC
D gene: .; J gene: TRBJ2-2; V gene: TRBV7-9; clone size: few; CDR3 protein: CASSLDPWRSGDTGELFF; CDR3 DNA: TGTGCCAGCAGCTTAGATCCGTGGCGATCTGGGGACACCGGGGAGCTGTTTTTT
D gene: .; J gene: TRBJ1-1; V gene: TRBV27; clone size: .; CDR3 protein: CASREIGAMNTEAFF; CDR3 DNA: TGTGCCAGCAGGGAGATAGGCGCTATGAACACTGAAGCTTTCTTT
D gene: TRBD1; J gene: TRBJ2-7; V gene: TRBV15; clone size: .; CDR3 protein: CATSRVGTVNGPYEQYF; CDR3 DNA: TGTGCCACCAGCAGAGTGGGGACAGTGAATGGACCCTACGAGCAGTACTTC
D gene: .; J gene: TRBJ2-7; V gene: TRBV27; clone size: many; CDR3 protein: CASTDRSSYEQYF; CDR3 DNA: TGTGCCAGCACTGACAGAAGCTCCTACGAGCAGTACTTC
D gene: TRBD1; J gene: TRBJ2-7; V gene: TRBV11-3; clone size: many; CDR3 protein: CASSFFPGQEKGSSYEQYF; CDR3 DNA: TGTGCCAGCAGCTTTTTCCCGGGACAGGAGAAGGGGAGCTCCTACGAGCAGTACTTC
D gene: .; J gene: TRBJ1-2; V gene: TRBV5-1; clone size: .; CDR3 protein: CASSLPGTGNYGYTF; CDR3 DNA: TGCGCCAGCAGCTTGCCCGGGACGGGAAACTATGGCTACACCTTC
D gene: .; J gene: TRBJ2-7; V gene: TRBV28; clone size: many; CDR3 protein: CASSLGGYEQYF; CDR3 DNA: TGTGCCAGCAGCTTAGGGGGATACGAGCAGTACTTC
D gene: .; J gene: TRBJ2-2; V gene: TRBV20-1; clone size: few; CDR3 protein: CSARAYTGELFF; CDR3 DNA: TGCAGTGCTCGGGCCTACACCGGGGAGCTGTTTTTT
D gene: .; J gene: TRBJ2-1; V gene: TRBV18; clone size: many; CDR3 protein: CASSPDFFTTEQFF; CDR3 DNA: TGTGCCAGCTCACCGGATTTCTTCACTACTGAGCAGTTCTTC